These 16 T cell receptor beta chains share one sample of origin, sequenced in a study of shared clonotypes between healthy human individuals. Repertoires were generated with immunoSEQ multiplex PCR, while TCRdb's copy carries only in-frame clones and drops some. The table includes fewer than 1.6 million clones, 98% detected once. The material sequenced was naive CD4+ T cells sorted from blood. Described subset: CD45RA+ positively selected. Receptors originate from a man aged 25-45 years in good health.

As to this clone: This sample also contains other DNA sequences that code for the same CDR3. This sequence joins TRBV30 and TRBJ2-2; TRBD2 might be the D (5 bases). CDR1 is GTSNPN, CDR2 SVGIG, per germline (reference sequence). This CDR3 has 13 residues. The V end lost 0 bases, the J end lost 5 bases, and 7 bases lay between the germline ends. CDR3 in amino acids: CAWSVRGTGELFF. Here the CDR3 DNA reads TGTGCCTGGAGTGTACGAGGGACCGGGGAGCTGTTTTTT.

The chain combines TRBV30 with TRBJ1-4; D remains unclear. Trimming removed 5 bases from V and 0 bases from J, with 13 bases in between. Germline V gene sequence: CDR1 GTSNPN, CDR2 SVGIG (reference sequence). CDR3 length equals 15 residues. CDR3 in amino acids: CAWGYLRTTNEKLFF. The CDR3 DNA reads as TGTGCCTGGGGGTATTTGCGCACAACTAATGAAAAACTGTTTTTT.

The V gene is TRBV28, the J gene TRBJ2-7; either TRBD1 or TRBD2 may supply D (5 bases each). Germline V gene data show CDR1 as MDHEN and CDR2 as SYDVKM. This CDR3 is 14 amino acids long. V shed 5 bases and J shed 4 bases, with 15 bases lying between them. CDR3 loop: CASSTGTGRYEQYF. In DNA form, the CDR3 reads TGTGCCAGCAGTACGGGGACGGGACGATACGAGCAGTACTTC.

This chain joins TRBV7-2 and TRBJ1-1, with a possible D match to TRBD1 (5 bases). V lost 3 bases and J 1 base, leaving 12 bases between the germline ends. Per the germline V gene, CDR1 is SGHTA and CDR2 is FQGNSA. The CDR3 runs 15 residues. The CDR3: CASSFWGVGNTEAFF. In DNA, the CDR3 is TGTGCCAGCAGCTTCTGGGGCGTGGGGAACACTGAAGCTTTCTTT.

The rearrangement joins TRBV7-9 to TRBJ1-4; TRBD1 might be the D (5 bases). This CDR3 spans 15 amino acids. V lost 1 base and J 4 bases, leaving 10 bases between the germline ends. CDR1 and CDR2 from the germline V gene are SEHNR and FQNEAQ (reference sequence). The CDR3 DNA is TGTGCCAGCAGCTTAGGGGCAGGGCGTAATGAAAAACTGTTTTTT. It yields the protein CASSLGAGRNEKLFF.

The chain recombines TRBV7-6 with TRBJ2-1, with 9 bases lining up with TRBD2. Looked up from germline, CDR1 is SGHVS and CDR2 is FNYEAQ. CDR3 size: 15 residues. V dropped 8 bases and J dropped 3; count of bases not matched to a gene: 8. For the CDR3, the DNA is TGTGCCAGCGGAACAGCGGGAGGTTTCTACAATGAGCAGTTCTTC. Translation gives CASGTAGGFYNEQFF.

This clone was recorded only once. This sequence joins TRBV10-3 and TRBJ2-3, with 7 nucleotides matching TRBD2. The V gene end was trimmed by 4 bases and the J gene end by 2 bases; junction bases not matched to a gene: 12. Germline V gene sequence: CDR1 ENHRY, CDR2 SYGVKD. The CDR3 has 17 residues. CDR3 sequence (DNA): TGTGCCATCAGTGTAGAAAAAAGCGGGATATACACAGATACGCAGTATTTT. It specifies CAISVEKSGIYTDTQYF.

The V and J genes are TRBV11-3 and TRBJ1-1; D is possibly TRBD1 (5 bases). This CDR3 is built from 14 residues. Trimming cost V 8 bases and J 0 bases, with 13 bases left between them. Germline V gene lookup returns CDR1 SGHNT and CDR2 YENEEA. This CDR3 reads CASAEGRLNTEAFF. The CDR3 DNA reads as TGTGCCAGCGCCGAGGGACGGCTGAACACTGAAGCTTTCTTT.

This rearrangement joins TRBV9 to TRBJ2-7, with D maybe TRBD2 (7 bases). Per germline, CDR1 SGDLS and CDR2 YYNGEE. V lost 0 bases to trimming and J lost 4 bases, with 17 bases between them. This CDR3 spans 16 amino acids. DNA of the CDR3: TGTGCCAGCAGCGTAGGGGGGGCTAGCGGCCTATACGAGCAGTACTTC. Its translation: CASSVGGASGLYEQYF.

The chain combines TRBV7-9 with TRBJ2-1; no firm D call. Germline V CDR1 and CDR2: SEHNR, FQNEAQ (reference sequence). V was trimmed by 1 base and J by 3 bases, leaving 4 bases between them. The CDR3 length is 13 residues. This CDR3 reads CASSLDNYNEQFF. CDR3 DNA: TGTGCCAGCAGCTTAGACAACTACAATGAGCAGTTCTTC.

The genes are TRBV6-1 and TRBJ1-1; D gene uncertain. Germline V gives CDR1 MNHNS, CDR2 SASEGT. This CDR3 is built from 16 residues. The V gene lost 1 base and the J gene lost 1 base, with 13 bases spanning the gap. DNA of the CDR3: TGTGCCAGCAGTGAAGTTTTAGCAGGATGGAACACTGAAGCTTTCTTT. Its translation: CASSEVLAGWNTEAFF.

This clone was observed a single time. The V and J genes are TRBV5-4 and TRBJ2-1; 11 bases are a match to TRBD2. Germline assignment: CDR1 SGHNT and CDR2 YYREEE (reference sequence). With V trimmed by 0 bases and J by 4 bases, 3 bases remained unmatched. The CDR3 covers 16 residues. CDR3 sequence reads: CASSLGGLAAYNEQFF. The DNA of the CDR3 is TGTGCCAGCAGCTTGGGGGGACTAGCGGCGTACAATGAGCAGTTCTTC.

J is TRBJ1-5 and V is TRBV7-6; 10 nucleotides agree with TRBD1. The CDR3 sequence is 14 residues long. Trimming cost V 5 bases and J 7 bases; bases outside gene matches: 5. Germline-derived CDR1 and CDR2 are SGHVS and FNYEAQ. The DNA of the CDR3 is TGTGCCAGCAGCCCGACAGGGGGCGGACAGCCCCAGCATTTT. It codes for CASSPTGGGQPQHF. Looking up the rest from reference TRBV7-6 and TRBJ1-5 gives the full variable domain: GAGVSQSPRYKVTKRGQDVALRCDPISGHVSLYWYRQALGQGPEFLTYFNYEAQQDKSGLPNDRFSAERPEGSISTLTIQRTEQRDSAMYRCASSPTGGGQPQHFGDGTRLSIL.

This chain joins TRBV18 and TRBJ1-2; maybe TRBD1 (5 bases). The V end lost 1 base, the J end lost 3 bases, and 12 bases lay between the germline ends. The CDR3 is made up of 15 amino acids. Germline lookup yields CDR1 KGHSH and CDR2 LQKENI. The CDR3 is CASSPREGADYGYTF. As DNA, the CDR3 is TGTGCCAGCTCACCACGGGAAGGGGCGGACTATGGCTACACCTTC.

V is TRBV7-3 and J is TRBJ2-1; 9 bases match TRBD2. The trim removed 5 bases at V and 5 bases at J, leaving 4 bases unmatched. The CDR3 sequence is 14 residues long. The germline V gene encodes CDR1 SGHTA and CDR2 FQGTGA. The CDR3 loop is CASSLRLADNEQFF. In nucleotides, the CDR3 is TGTGCCAGCAGCCTGCGACTAGCGGACAATGAGCAGTTCTTC. Looking up the rest from reference TRBV7-3 and TRBJ2-1 gives the full variable domain: GAGVSQTPSNKVTEKGKYVELRCDPISGHTALYWYRQSLGQGPEFLIYFQGTGAADDSGLPNDRFFAVRPEGSVSTLKIQRTERGDSAVYLCASSLRLADNEQFFGPGTRLTVL.

The V call is TRBV4-3, the J call TRBJ1-1, with 9 bases identical to TRBD1. The trim removed 4 bases at V and 3 bases at J, leaving 0 bases unmatched. Looked up from germline, CDR1 is LGHNA and CDR2 is YSLEER. There are 13 residues in the CDR3. The CDR3 nucleotides are TGCGCCAGCAGCCGGGACAGGGACACTGAAGCTTTCTTT. Translated, it gives CASSRDRDTEAFF.